The 3 T cell receptor beta chains below were found in one sample sequenced in a study of T cell changes during pregnancy in multiple sclerosis (dated by TCRdb to the late 2010s). The method was the immunoSEQ multiplex PCR assay. TCRdb took over this immuneACCESS table, retaining in-frame rearrangements with V and J assigned. Such tables are incomplete; in checked studies, under half of the missing clones stem from an unresolved V gene, and the remainder is unexplained. The sample profile shows 40,000 to 45,000 clones; approximately 90% of them were found once. 0.45% to 0.55% of the sample belongs to the ten largest clones. Sequenced here: CD4+ T cells from peripheral blood mononuclear cells, sampled in the third trimester of pregnancy. Receptor source: a female donor with multiple sclerosis, enrolled in a pregnancy study.

The chain has TRBV9 and TRBJ2-7; D may be TRBD1 (8 bases). From germline, CDR1 is SGDLS and CDR2 YYNGEE. The CDR3 extends over 15 amino acids. Trimming removed 3 bases at V and 4 bases at J, with 17 bases between. CDR3: CASSEGQGGRYEQYF. CDR3 coding DNA: TGTGCCAGCAGCGAAGGACAGGGAGGGAGGTACGAGCAGTACTTC.

In nucleotides, the CDR3 is TGTGCCAGCAGGAAGCCTCAGGGCTTCGGGGAGCTGTTTTTT. Translation gives CASRKPQGFGELFF. The rearrangement links TRBV28 to TRBJ2-2, with TRBD1 as a possible D gene (5 bases). The CDR3 spans 14 residues. Germline CDR1 reads MDHEN; CDR2 reads SYDVKM. Deletions cut 6 bases from V and 7 bases from J, with 15 bases between.

The chain recombines TRBV28 with TRBJ1-3; D perhaps matches TRBD1 (6 bases). V was cut by 5 bases and J by 3 bases, with 17 bases left in between. The length of the CDR3 is 16 residues. Germline lookup yields CDR1 MDHEN and CDR2 SYDVKM. This CDR3 reads CASSTNLQGYGNTIYF. The CDR3 bases are TGTGCCAGCAGTACCAATCTTCAGGGGTATGGAAACACCATATATTTT.